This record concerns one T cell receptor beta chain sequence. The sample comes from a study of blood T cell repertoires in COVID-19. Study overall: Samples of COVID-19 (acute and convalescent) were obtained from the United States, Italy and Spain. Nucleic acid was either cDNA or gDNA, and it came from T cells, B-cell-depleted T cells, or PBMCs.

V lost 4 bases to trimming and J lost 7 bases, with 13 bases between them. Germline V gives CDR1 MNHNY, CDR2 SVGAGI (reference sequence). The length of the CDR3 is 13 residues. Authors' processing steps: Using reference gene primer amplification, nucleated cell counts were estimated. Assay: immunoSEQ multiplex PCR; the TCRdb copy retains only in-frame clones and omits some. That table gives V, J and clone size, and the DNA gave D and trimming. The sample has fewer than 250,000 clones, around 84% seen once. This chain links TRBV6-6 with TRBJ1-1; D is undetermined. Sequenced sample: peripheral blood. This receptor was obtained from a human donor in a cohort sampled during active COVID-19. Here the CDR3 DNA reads TGTGCCAGCAGTTCCCTCTCCGGGAGTGAAGCTTTCTTT. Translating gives CASSSLSGSEAFF.